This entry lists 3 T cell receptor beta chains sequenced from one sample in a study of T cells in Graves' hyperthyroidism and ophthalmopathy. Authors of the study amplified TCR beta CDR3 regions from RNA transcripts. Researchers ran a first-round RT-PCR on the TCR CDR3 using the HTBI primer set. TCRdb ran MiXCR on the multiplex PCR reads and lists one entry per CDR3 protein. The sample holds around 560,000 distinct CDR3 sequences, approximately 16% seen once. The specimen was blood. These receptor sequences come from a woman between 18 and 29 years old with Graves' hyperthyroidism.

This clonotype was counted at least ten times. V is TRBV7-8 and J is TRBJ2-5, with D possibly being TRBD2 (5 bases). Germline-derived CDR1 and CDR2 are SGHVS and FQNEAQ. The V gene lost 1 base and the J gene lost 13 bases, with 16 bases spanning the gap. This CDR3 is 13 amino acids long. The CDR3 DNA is TGTGCCAGCAGCTTAGTGGTGGAAGGTGGACTGTACTTC. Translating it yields CASSLVVEGGLYF.

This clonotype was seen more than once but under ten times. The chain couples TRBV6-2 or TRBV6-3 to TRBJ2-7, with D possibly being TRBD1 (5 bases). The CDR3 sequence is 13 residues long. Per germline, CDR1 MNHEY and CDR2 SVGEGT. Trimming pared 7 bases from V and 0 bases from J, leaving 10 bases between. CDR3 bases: TGTGCCAGCATTTGGGGCACCTCCTACGAGCAGTACTTC. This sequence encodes CASIWGTSYEQYF.

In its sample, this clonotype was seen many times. CDR3 DNA sequence: TGTGCCAGCAGCCCAGGGGGGGCAGGGGGCCACGAGCAGTACTTC. As protein: CASSPGGAGGHEQYF. The chain combines TRBV7-9 with TRBJ2-7; D is perhaps TRBD1 (8 bases). Between the trimmed V and J ends, which lost 5 bases and 5 bases, there was a span of 19 bases. Germline V gives CDR1 SEHNR, CDR2 FQNEAQ (reference sequence). The CDR3 is 15 residues long.